The 8 T cell receptor beta chains presented below share a single source sample, sequenced in a study of identical twins. TCRdb ran MiXCR on the 5' RACE reads and lists one entry per CDR3 protein. This sample has about 260,000 distinct CDR3 sequences; 5.5% to 7% occur once, and the top ten carry 3.6%. Another study also made use of these data, one on yellow fever vaccine responses in identical twins.

Sequenced material: memory (CD45RO+) T cells sorted from blood. These TCRs come from a woman between 18 and 30 years old in good health.

This rearrangement joins TRBV5-4 to TRBJ2-1, with D maybe TRBD1 (5 bases). CDR1 and CDR2 from the germline V gene are SGHNT and YYREEE (reference sequence). The CDR3 runs to 13 residues. The ends were cut back, 0 bases at V and 8 bases at J, with 9 bases in the middle. The CDR3 DNA reads TGTGCCAGCAGCTTGGCACAGGCCCATGAGCAGTTCTTC. This codes for CASSLAQAHEQFF.

The rearrangement joins TRBV11-2 to TRBJ2-7; 7 bases are shared with TRBD1. V dropped 4 bases and J dropped 7; count of bases not matched to a gene: 13. Per the germline V gene, CDR1 is SGHAT and CDR2 is FQNNGV. CDR3 length equals 15 residues. As DNA, the CDR3 is TGTGCCAGCAGCTCCCGAGAGGGGGCAGTGCAGGAGCAGTACGTC. Its translation is CASSSREGAVQEQYV.

At least ten counts were recorded for this clonotype. The genes are TRBV12-3 or TRBV12-4 and TRBJ2-2; no clear D gene. The CDR3 spans 15 residues. The ends were cut back, 5 bases at V and 4 bases at J, with 14 bases in the middle. CDR3 sequence: CASSPRGSGTGELFF. Here the CDR3 DNA reads TGTGCCAGCAGTCCTCGAGGATCGGGCACCGGGGAGCTGTTTTTT.

This clonotype was recorded a few times. CDR3 sequence (DNA): TGTGCCAGCAGTCGACAGGCACCGAACACCGGGGAGCTGTTTTTT. It specifies CASSRQAPNTGELFF. The chain couples TRBV12-3 or TRBV12-4 to TRBJ2-2, with D possibly matching TRBD1 (6 bases). This CDR3 has 15 amino acids. Deletions cut 5 bases from V and 0 bases from J, with 10 bases between.

This clonotype was detected ten times or more. The gene calls are TRBV7-3 and TRBJ2-1; 7 bases fit TRBD2. The CDR3 spans 17 residues. Germline values: CDR1 SGHTA, CDR2 FQGTGA. V gave up 5 bases and J gave up 0 bases; unmatched junction bases: 10. The CDR3 nucleotides read TGTGCCAGCAGCGCGGTCAGCGGGACCAGCTCCTACAATGAGCAGTTCTTC. Protein sequence: CASSAVSGTSSYNEQFF.

This clonotype appeared many times. The chain employs TRBV7-8 and TRBJ2-3; D perhaps matches TRBD2 (6 bases). The CDR3 runs 14 residues. V lost 2 bases to trimming and J lost 6 bases, with 12 bases between them. CDR1 and CDR2 (germline): SGHVS, FQNEAQ. The CDR3 DNA reads TGTGCCAGCAGCTTAAGCCGGGGGTGGGATACGCAGTATTTT. Translating it yields CASSLSRGWDTQYF.

Ten or more counts support this clonotype. The chain joins TRBV5-1 to TRBJ2-1, with 12 bases identical to TRBD2. From germline, CDR1 is SGHRS and CDR2 YFSETQ. The CDR3 contains 19 residues. The ends lost 3 bases at V and 2 bases at J; junction bases unmatched: 12. The CDR3 reads CASSSGLAGLKRPYNEQFF. CDR3 nucleotides: TGCGCCAGCAGCTCAGGACTAGCGGGATTAAAGAGGCCCTACAATGAGCAGTTCTTC.

The rearrangement links TRBV9 to TRBJ2-5; D not resolved. Between the trimmed V and J ends, which lost 0 bases and 4 bases, there was a span of 13 bases. The CDR3 has 15 amino acids. In germline, CDR1 is SGDLS, CDR2 YYNGEE. This CDR3 reads CASSVGLAVVETQYF. For the CDR3, the DNA is TGTGCCAGCAGCGTAGGGTTGGCGGTGGTAGAGACCCAGTACTTC.